These 30 T cell receptor beta chains came from one sample sequenced in a study of T-cell memory formation after mild COVID-19. TCRdb analysed the 5' RACE reads with MiXCR anew, one entry per CDR3 protein. The table lists 220,000 or so distinct CDR3 sequences, over 7.5% of them singletons. Sequencing was done on a sample of PBMCs or a T cell subset sorted from them (not recorded which). Receptors originate from a man aged 18 to 29 who had mild COVID-19 (a few samples of this study predate the infection). Cell type and time point are not known.

This clonotype was recorded a few times. The V gene is TRBV6-1, the J gene TRBJ2-7, with TRBD2 matching 11 bases. J was trimmed by 2 bases and V by 6 bases; bases with no gene match: 6. The CDR3 is made up of 15 amino acids. The germline V gene has CDR1 MNHNS and CDR2 SASEGT. CDR3 in amino acids: CASSRSGGAAYEQYF. In DNA form, the CDR3 reads TGTGCCAGCAGCCGTAGCGGGGGGGCGGCCTACGAGCAGTACTTC.

The rearrangement joins TRBV4-1 to TRBJ2-4, with 9 nucleotides matching TRBD1. Germline V lookup: CDR1 MGHRA, CDR2 YSYEKL. There are 14 residues in the CDR3. The ends lost 3 bases at V and 7 bases at J; junction bases unmatched: 4. CDR3 sequence (DNA): TGCGCCAGCAGCCAGGGGGGACAGGGTAACATTCAGTACTTC. As protein: CASSQGGQGNIQYF.

At least ten counts were recorded for this clonotype. The gene calls are TRBV27 and TRBJ2-3, with D unresolved. The CDR3 is 13 amino acids. CDR1 is MNHEY, CDR2 SMNVEV, per germline (reference sequence). Trimming shortened V by 11 bases and J by 5 bases, and 17 bases separated the two germline ends. The CDR3 here is CAPANPEEDTQYF. CDR3 in DNA: TGTGCCCCCGCGAATCCCGAGGAAGATACGCAGTATTTT.

V gene TRBV18 combines with J gene TRBJ2-1, with 8 bases fitting TRBD2. The CDR3 contains 13 residues. V gave up 8 bases and J gave up 10 bases; unmatched junction bases: 10. Germline lookup yields CDR1 KGHSH and CDR2 LQKENI. The CDR3 sequence: CASEGLDSREQFF. CDR3 nucleotides: TGTGCCAGCGAGGGACTAGATAGTCGCGAGCAGTTCTTC.

This clonotype came up a few times. The chain uses TRBV24-1 and TRBJ2-2; D may be TRBD2 (5 bases). CDR1 is KGHDR and CDR2 is SFDVKD in the germline V gene. Trimming pared 3 bases from V and 4 bases from J, leaving 11 bases between. The CDR3 is made up of 15 amino acids. The CDR3 spells CATSDVPRGTGELFF. CDR3 nucleotides: TGTGCCACCAGTGATGTCCCTCGGGGCACCGGGGAGCTGTTTTTT.

The V and J genes are TRBV19 and TRBJ2-1; a weak D match, TRBD2 (6 bases). In germline, CDR1 is LNHDA, CDR2 SQIVND (reference sequence). Trimming took 5 bases from V and 4 from J, leaving 18 bases between them. The CDR3 contains 16 residues. The CDR3 coding sequence is TGTGCCAGTAGTCTCCTCGCGGGGAGATCATACAATGAGCAGTTCTTC. Protein sequence: CASSLLAGRSYNEQFF.

The V call is TRBV7-9, the J call TRBJ2-5; D is undetermined. Trimming took off 3 bases at V and 7 bases at J, with 6 bases between the two ends. CDR1 is SEHNR, CDR2 FQNEAQ, per germline (reference sequence). The CDR3 is 11 residues long. CDR3 nucleotide sequence: TGTGCCAGCAGCTTGGGCCCGACCCAGTACTTC. Residues: CASSLGPTQYF.

This chain links TRBV6-2 or TRBV6-3 with TRBJ2-2, with D tentatively TRBD1 (6 bases). Between the trimmed V and J ends, which lost 2 bases and 4 bases, there was a span of 14 bases. The CDR3 covers 16 residues. Germline CDR1 and CDR2: MNHEY and SVGEGT. The CDR3 region has the DNA TGTGCCAGCAGTTACCTTGACAGGACGGGCACCGGGGAGCTGTTTTTT. Protein: CASSYLDRTGTGELFF.

This clonotype has a handful of counts. This rearrangement joins TRBV29-1 to TRBJ2-3; TRBD2 matches at 8 bases. The V and J ends lost 6 bases and 2 bases, in that order; junction bases with no gene match: 10. Germline CDR1 is SQVTM and CDR2 is ANQGSEA. This CDR3 is 15 amino acids long. CDR3 sequence: CSVVLTGGPTDTQYF. The DNA of the CDR3 is TGCAGCGTCGTCCTCACGGGGGGGCCCACAGATACGCAGTATTTT.

This clonotype was seen only a few times. A junction boundary mismatches the germline segment, possibly from a read error. V gene TRBV7-3 combines with J gene TRBJ2-5, with TRBD2 matching 9 bases. From germline, CDR1 is SGHTA and CDR2 FQGTGA. The CDR3 length is 14 residues. Written as DNA, the CDR3 is TGTGCCAGCAGCCTAACCCTAAGCGGGGGGATCCAGTACTTC. Protein: CASSLTLSGGIQYF.

The sample holds many counts of this clonotype. This chain uses TRBV10-1 with TRBJ2-5; D remains ambiguous. The CDR3 extends over 12 amino acids. CDR1 is WNHNN, CDR2 SYGVQD, per germline (reference sequence). The V gene lost 0 bases and the J gene lost 5 bases, with 4 bases spanning the gap. CDR3 DNA: TGCGCCAGCAGTGAGTCGTTGGAGACCCAGTACTTC. It specifies CASSESLETQYF.

The sample holds a few counts of this clonotype. This rearrangement joins TRBV5-4 to TRBJ2-1; 9 nucleotides agree with TRBD1. CDR1 and CDR2 (germline): SGHNT, YYREEE (reference sequence). CDR3 size: 15 residues. The V segment lost 5 bases and the J segment 9 bases; nucleotides outside the gene matches: 12. CDR3 in DNA: TGTGCCAGCAGACCGACAGGGGGGAGAATCTCTGAGCAGTTCTTC. Translation: CASRPTGGRISEQFF.

This clonotype was observed at least ten times. V gene TRBV23-1 combines with J gene TRBJ2-4; a possible D gene is TRBD2 (6 bases). TRBV23-1 is sorted into the ORF group, with uncertain function. This CDR3 contains 14 residues. Trimming took 0 bases from V and 8 from J, leaving 11 bases between them. CDR3 residues: CASSQSGGGYIQYF. For the CDR3, the DNA is TGCGCCAGCAGTCAATCCGGGGGTGGTTACATTCAGTACTTC.

This clonotype was seen ten or more times. The chain recombines TRBV24-1 with TRBJ2-3; D uncertain. CDR1 KGHDR and CDR2 SFDVKD come from the germline V gene. CDR3 length equals 11 residues. Trimming shortened V by 9 bases and J by 2 bases, and 5 bases separated the two germline ends. The CDR3 bases are TGTGCCACCGAATACACAGATACGCAGTATTTT. This codes for CATEYTDTQYF.

The sample holds a few counts of this clonotype. The V gene is TRBV18, the J gene TRBJ2-1; 7 bases are a match to TRBD2. The CDR3 is 15 amino acids. J was trimmed by 2 bases and V by 1 base; bases with no gene match: 2. The germline gives CDR1 KGHSH, CDR2 LQKENI. The CDR3 coding sequence is TGTGCCAGCTCACCACAGGGGACTACCTACAATGAGCAGTTCTTC. It codes for CASSPQGTTYNEQFF.

This clonotype showed up just a few times. V is TRBV28 and J is TRBJ1-1; 7 nucleotides align to TRBD1. The CDR3 consists of 17 residues. CDR1 and CDR2 (germline): MDHEN, SYDVKM. V gave up 5 bases and J gave up 0 bases; unmatched junction bases: 12. The CDR3 bases are TGTGCCAGCAGTCCGGCAAGGGACAGAAAAATGAACACTGAAGCTTTCTTT. Protein product: CASSPARDRKMNTEAFF.

The CDR3 sequence is CASSYSIPDTQYF. In nucleotides, the CDR3 is TGTGCCAGCAGTTACTCGATTCCAGATACGCAGTATTTT. The chain uses TRBV6-5 and TRBJ2-3; D gene unclear. The CDR3 has 13 amino acids. Germline lookup yields CDR1 MNHEY and CDR2 SVGAGI. Trimming took 0 bases from V and 4 from J, leaving 5 bases between them.

This clonotype turned up a few times. The V call is TRBV18, the J call TRBJ2-3; 9 bases are a match to TRBD1. The length of the CDR3 is 15 residues. Trimming took 2 bases from V and 6 from J; bases not matched to a gene: 6. Germline V gene sequence: CDR1 KGHSH, CDR2 LQKENI. As DNA, the CDR3 is TGTGCCAGCTCACCAGCAACAGGGGGCTGGGATACGCAGTATTTT. This codes for CASSPATGGWDTQYF.

This clonotype was recorded a few times. This chain links TRBV7-2 with TRBJ2-5; D remains unclear. The V end lost 2 bases, the J end lost 4 bases, and 8 bases lay between the germline ends. CDR3 size: 13 residues. Per the germline V gene, CDR1 is SGHTA and CDR2 is FQGNSA. The DNA of the CDR3 is TGTGCCAGCAGCTTAAGCGTGGGAGAGACCCAGTACTTC. It codes for CASSLSVGETQYF.

This chain links TRBV7-2 with TRBJ1-3; D is undetermined. Trimming removed 1 base from V and 0 bases from J, with 7 bases in between. CDR1 and CDR2 (germline): SGHTA, FQGNSA. The CDR3 is 15 residues long. The CDR3, as DNA: TGTGCCAGCAGCTTAGTCCCAGACTCTGGAAACACCATATATTTT. Translation: CASSLVPDSGNTIYF.

This clonotype was seen ten or more times. One end of the junction is discordant with germline, which a read error may explain. The CDR3 DNA follows: TGTGCCAGCAGCCAAAACGAATTGGGGCCCGGTTCCAAAAGGTTT. Protein sequence: CASSQNELGPGSKRF. The V gene is TRBV3-1, the J gene TRBJ1-1; tentative D call: TRBD1 (5 bases). The CDR3 has 15 residues. Per the germline V gene, CDR1 is LGHDT and CDR2 is YNNKEL (reference sequence). Filled out from reference TRBV3-1 and TRBJ1-1, the complete variable domain reads DTAVSQTPKYLVTQMGNDKSIKCEQNLGHDTMYWYKQDSKKFLKIMFSYNNKELIINETVPNRFSPKSPDKAHLNLHINSLELGDSAVYFCASSQNELGPGSKRFGQGTRLTVV.

V is TRBV4-3 and J is TRBJ2-7, with D tentatively TRBD2 (6 bases). Germline CDR1 LGHNA, CDR2 YSLEER. The CDR3 runs to 14 residues. V dropped 0 bases and J dropped 3 bases, with 9 bases sitting between them. This CDR3 reads CASSQEGLYYEQYF. The CDR3 bases are TGCGCCAGCAGCCAAGAGGGACTTTACTACGAGCAGTACTTC.

This clonotype was counted many times. The gene calls are TRBV3-1 and TRBJ2-5; 11 positions agree with TRBD2. In germline, CDR1 is LGHDT, CDR2 YNNKEL (reference sequence). With 4 bases clipped from V and 2 bases from J, the junction kept 15 bases outside the gene matches. The CDR3 contains 19 residues. The chain's CDR3 is CASSLGGWTSGREQETQYF. The CDR3 DNA is TGTGCCAGCAGCCTTGGCGGGTGGACTAGCGGGCGTGAACAAGAGACCCAGTACTTC.

This clonotype was detected a few times. This rearrangement joins TRBV7-3 to TRBJ2-5; 10 bases are shared with TRBD1. This CDR3 spans 12 amino acids. From germline, CDR1 is SGHTA and CDR2 FQGTGA. The DNA for the CDR3 is TGTGCAGACCCGGGACAGGGGGAGACCCAGTACTTC. Protein: CADPGQGETQYF.

This sequence joins TRBV24-1 and TRBJ2-4; 11 positions match TRBD1. After removal of 3 bases from V and 6 bases from J, the junction contained 0 bases not matched to a gene. The CDR3 totals 14 residues. Germline CDR1 is KGHDR and CDR2 is SFDVKD. The CDR3 reads CATSDGTGGNIQYF. The CDR3 region has the DNA TGTGCCACCAGTGATGGGACAGGGGGAAACATTCAGTACTTC.

This clonotype was observed a few times. This chain links TRBV18 with TRBJ1-1; D may be TRBD1 (6 bases). Germline V gene lookup returns CDR1 KGHSH and CDR2 LQKENI. V gave up 3 bases and J gave up 10 bases, with 12 bases separating them. The CDR3 extends over 12 amino acids. The CDR3 nucleotides read TGTGCCAGCTCACCCCAGGGGTTCGCAGCTTTCTTT. Residues: CASSPQGFAAFF.

In this sample, this clonotype turned up a few times. The J gene is TRBJ2-7, the V gene TRBV4-3, with D tentatively TRBD2 (5 bases). CDR3 length equals 16 residues. Germline V gene lookup returns CDR1 LGHNA and CDR2 YSLEER. Trimming stripped 1 base from V and 0 bases from J, with 13 bases between. The CDR3 here is CASSQGPDYLSYEQYF. The CDR3 bases are TGCGCCAGCAGCCAAGGTCCAGACTACCTCTCCTACGAGCAGTACTTC.

This clonotype was seen many times. This chain joins TRBV12-3 or TRBV12-4 and TRBJ2-5, with D hard to call. The V end lost 3 bases, the J end lost 4 bases, and 12 bases lay between the germline ends. CDR3 size: 14 residues. The CDR3: CASSFRVKGETQYF. The CDR3, as DNA: TGTGCCAGCAGTTTTAGGGTAAAGGGAGAGACCCAGTACTTC.

In this sample, this clonotype turned up a few times. This chain uses TRBV12-3 or TRBV12-4 with TRBJ2-3, with D unresolved. V shed 9 bases and J shed 12 bases, with 19 bases lying between them. CDR3 length: 12 amino acids. The chain's CDR3 is CASSDKPSVQYF. For the CDR3, the DNA is TGTGCCAGTTCCGACAAGCCGTCAGTTCAGTATTTT.

This clonotype was recorded a few times. V usage is TRBV6-8 and J usage is TRBJ2-3; a weak D match, TRBD1 (6 bases). Trimming pared 7 bases from V and 2 bases from J, leaving 13 bases between. CDR3 length equals 14 residues. Germline V gives CDR1 MNHGY, CDR2 SAAAGT. The CDR3 here is CASIHGGSTDTQYF. CDR3 DNA sequence: TGTGCCAGCATCCATGGGGGCTCCACAGATACGCAGTATTTT.